This TCR beta chain was profiled in a study of cytomegalovirus exposure and HLA in healthy donors (dated by TCRdb to the late 2010s). About the full investigation: According to a later analysis, the 120 or so validation repertoires were produced on the same platform as the roughly 600 repertoires of the first cohort. Along with the approximately 670-subject first cohort, a separate validation cohort of some 130 different subjects was used. To predict cytomegalovirus infection status, the study brought together high-throughput TCR immunosequencing, statistical association of individual TCRs with disease status, and machine learning. The study aimed to test whether cataloging public T cell receptors could reveal signatures of past pathogen exposure.

The paper's findings and limits, for the study overall: It was suggested by the authors that the approach could potentially be generalized to other disease states and immunological phenotypes. Cytomegalovirus status was reported to be diagnosed by the classifier with high specificity and sensitivity in both the original and validation cohorts. In the study, approximately 160 TCR beta chains were listed as associated with cytomegalovirus. A later analysis lacked HLA typing for the validation cohort, so it scored co-occurrence in that cohort across all 110 or so repertoires. In vitro tests confirmed that three of the cytomegalovirus-associated TCR beta chains recognize cytomegalovirus antigens. Most TCR sequences were observed very rarely across donors, whereas some public TCRs were present in many individuals. In a later analysis, TCRs clustered in the first cohort were found to also tend to co-occur in the roughly 130 validation repertoires, with approximately 95% of cluster scores above 0.

Donors formed part of the validation cohort, which comprised 120 or so subjects and was distinct from the first cohort of under 850 subjects. The library was built by means of the immunoSEQ multiplex PCR assay. For the original study's pipeline: To diagnose cytomegalovirus status from the catalog of TCR beta chain sequences, a statistical classification framework was built. TCRdb took over this immuneACCESS table, retaining in-frame rearrangements with V and J assigned. Such tables are incomplete; in checked studies, under half of the missing clones stem from an unresolved V gene, and the remainder is unexplained. Clonal size and the V and J genes are those of that table, whereas D and trimming came from the DNA. The sample table lists 220,000 or so clones, around 80% of them with a count of one. The top ten clones comprise around an eighth of the sample. In the case of this clone: The antigen it binds to is not known. Per-nucleotide qualities are absent, and no much larger clonotype sits a single base away.

The receptor was derived from a woman aged 25-40 years in good health and CMV-seropositive. The specimen was PBMCs.

The CDR3 protein is CASSPYQTVEINYGYTF. The sequence in DNA is TGTGCCAGCTCACCTTACCAGACGGTCGAGATCAACTATGGCTACACCTTC. The chain is encoded by TRBV18 joined to TRBJ1-2, with the D gene not clear enough to name. Cut back by 3 bases and 2 bases, the V and J ends lie 19 bases apart. Sequences KGHSH (CDR1) and LQKENI (CDR2) are obtained from the germline V gene. The CDR3 covers 17 residues, taking in both the cysteine and the phenylalanine. Only the CDR3 region is kept as DNA, spanning 51 bases read in frame from base 1.